A selection of T cell receptor beta chains follows, all from one sample in a study of T cells in Graves' hyperthyroidism and ophthalmopathy. In TCRdb, the multiplex PCR reads were re-called with MiXCR into one record per CDR3 protein. The repertoire has more than 600,000 distinct CDR3 sequences, approximately 16% of them found once; the top ten carry around 7.7%. Sequences were obtained from blood. These receptors all come from a man younger than 35 with Graves' hyperthyroidism. CDR3s include the opening cysteine and the closing phenylalanine or tryptophan. D genes are given only for firm matches. Clone size is given for some rows only: seen once, a few or many times, or a class if the clone is expanded.

D gene: .
clone size: few
J gene: TRBJ2-1
V gene: TRBV6-5
CDR3 DNA: TGTGCCAGCAGTTACTTCGCCGAGCAGTTCTTC
CDR3 protein: CASSYFAEQFF

D gene: .
clone size: .
J gene: TRBJ2-1
V gene: TRBV4-2
CDR3 DNA: TGTGCCAGCAGCCAAGATACCCCGAGTGCGGTCTCCTACAATGAGCAGTTCTTC
CDR3 protein: CASSQDTPSAVSYNEQFF

D gene: TRBD2
clone size: many
J gene: TRBJ2-1
V gene: TRBV28
CDR3 DNA: TGTGCCAGCAGTTTACTAGCGGGAAAACGCAATGAGCAGTTCTTC
CDR3 protein: CASSLLAGKRNEQFF

D gene: .
clone size: .
J gene: TRBJ1-1
V gene: TRBV11-2
CDR3 DNA: TGTGCCAGCAGCTTAGATTTTTCGGGATTGAACACTGAAGCTTTCTTT
CDR3 protein: CASSLDFSGLNTEAFF

D gene: .
clone size: many
J gene: TRBJ2-1
V gene: TRBV3-1
CDR3 DNA: TGTGCCGATGAGTTCCCTGAGCAGTTCTTC
CDR3 protein: CADEFPEQFF

D gene: .
clone size: many
J gene: TRBJ2-3
V gene: TRBV7-2
CDR3 DNA: TGTGCCAGCAGCTTGCCCACTAGGGATACGCAGTATTTT
CDR3 protein: CASSLPTRDTQYF

D gene: TRBD1
clone size: .
J gene: TRBJ2-7
V gene: TRBV24-1
CDR3 DNA: TGTGCCACCGGACAGGGCCAGGACGAGCAGTACTTC
CDR3 protein: CATGQGQDEQYF

D gene: .
clone size: many
J gene: TRBJ1-1
V gene: TRBV28
CDR3 DNA: TGTGCCAGCAGCTTAAGGGGGGTGAACACTGAAGCTTTCTTT
CDR3 protein: CASSLRGVNTEAFF

D gene: .
clone size: .
J gene: TRBJ1-2
V gene: TRBV27
CDR3 DNA: TGTGCCAGCAGTGACTTCGGGACCTCCTATGGCTACACCTTC
CDR3 protein: CASSDFGTSYGYTF

D gene: .
clone size: few
J gene: TRBJ1-1
V gene: TRBV4-3
CDR3 DNA: TGCGCCAGCAGCCAAGATCAGGGATGGGCTGAAGCTTTCTTT
CDR3 protein: CASSQDQGWAEAFF

D gene: TRBD1
clone size: few
J gene: TRBJ1-4
V gene: TRBV27
CDR3 DNA: TGTGCCACTCCGCCGACAGGGGGAAGTGAAAAACTGTTTTTT
CDR3 protein: CATPPTGGSEKLFF

D gene: TRBD1
clone size: many
J gene: TRBJ2-4
V gene: TRBV12-3/TRBV12-4
CDR3 DNA: TGTGCCAGCAGTTTATTCTCGGGACAGGGCAAAAACATTCAGTACTTC
CDR3 protein: CASSLFSGQGKNIQYF

D gene: .
clone size: many
J gene: TRBJ2-2
V gene: TRBV2
CDR3 DNA: TGTGCCAGCAGTGAAATTACCGTCCACAGCGGGGAGCTGTTTTTT
CDR3 protein: CASSEITVHSGELFF

D gene: .
clone size: many
J gene: TRBJ2-5
V gene: TRBV2
CDR3 DNA: TGTGCCAGCAGTTGGTCAGTCCAAGAGACCCAGTACTTC
CDR3 protein: CASSWSVQETQYF

D gene: .
clone size: few
J gene: TRBJ2-2
V gene: TRBV2
CDR3 DNA: TGTGCCAGCAGTGAAGCTAGGATCCCCCTGGCCGGGGAGCTGTTTTTT
CDR3 protein: CASSEARIPLAGELFF

D gene: .
clone size: few
J gene: TRBJ1-4
V gene: TRBV28
CDR3 DNA: TGTGCCAGCAGTTTATCACAGGGCCGAAAACTGTTTTTT
CDR3 protein: CASSLSQGRKLFF

D gene: TRBD1
clone size: .
J gene: TRBJ2-3
V gene: TRBV18
CDR3 DNA: TGTGCCAGCTCACCACCGTACAGGGGAGGCACAGATACGCAGTATTTT
CDR3 protein: CASSPPYRGGTDTQYF

D gene: .
clone size: many
J gene: TRBJ2-4
V gene: TRBV28
CDR3 DNA: TGTGCCAGCAGTCCTCTCATCCTAACTGCCAAAAACATTCAGTACTTC
CDR3 protein: CASSPLILTAKNIQYF

D gene: TRBD2
clone size: .
J gene: TRBJ2-5
V gene: TRBV2
CDR3 DNA: TGTGCCACCTCTCCAGGCAAGGGAGGGAGGGCCTTCTGGGAGACCCAGTACTTC
CDR3 protein: CATSPGKGGRAFWETQYF

D gene: .
clone size: .
J gene: TRBJ2-6
V gene: TRBV10-3
CDR3 DNA: TGTGCCATCAGGACTCCCTCTGGGGCCAACGTCCTGACTTTC
CDR3 protein: CAIRTPSGANVLTF

D gene: .
clone size: few
J gene: TRBJ2-2
V gene: TRBV7-6
CDR3 DNA: TGTGCCAGCAGCTTAACACAGGTCGTCGGCACCGGGGAGCTGTTTTTT
CDR3 protein: CASSLTQVVGTGELFF

D gene: TRBD1
clone size: many
J gene: TRBJ2-3
V gene: TRBV7-2
CDR3 DNA: TGTGCCAGCAGCTCCCCGGGACAGCTCACAGATACGCAGTATTTT
CDR3 protein: CASSSPGQLTDTQYF

D gene: TRBD1
clone size: many
J gene: TRBJ2-1
V gene: TRBV30
CDR3 DNA: TGTGCCTGGGGAACCGGGACAGGACGCGATGAGCAGTTCTTC
CDR3 protein: CAWGTGTGRDEQFF

D gene: TRBD1
clone size: .
J gene: TRBJ1-2
V gene: TRBV19
CDR3 DNA: TGTGCCAGTACGCCTACAGGGGACTATGGCTACACCTTC
CDR3 protein: CASTPTGDYGYTF

D gene: .
clone size: many
J gene: TRBJ2-7
V gene: TRBV28
CDR3 DNA: TGTGCCAGCAGCGCGGACACTACCTACGAGCAGTACTTC
CDR3 protein: CASSADTTYEQYF

D gene: .
clone size: many
J gene: TRBJ1-1
V gene: TRBV20-1
CDR3 DNA: TGCAGTGCTAGAGTTGGGGGCGGCTCCACTGAAGCTTTCTTT
CDR3 protein: CSARVGGGSTEAFF

D gene: .
clone size: few
J gene: TRBJ2-2
V gene: TRBV20-1
CDR3 DNA: TGCAGTGCTAGAAAGGGGTTAGGGGAGCTGTTTTTT
CDR3 protein: CSARKGLGELFF

D gene: .
clone size: few
J gene: TRBJ2-4
V gene: TRBV7-3
CDR3 DNA: TGTGCCAGCAGCTCCCCCTCGGACAGTCTAGCCAAAAACATTCAGTACTTC
CDR3 protein: CASSSPSDSLAKNIQYF

D gene: TRBD1
clone size: few
J gene: TRBJ2-6
V gene: TRBV18
CDR3 DNA: TGTGCCAGCTCACCTGGACAGGGGGTGCCCAGTCGGGCCAACGTCCTGACTTTC
CDR3 protein: CASSPGQGVPSRANVLTF